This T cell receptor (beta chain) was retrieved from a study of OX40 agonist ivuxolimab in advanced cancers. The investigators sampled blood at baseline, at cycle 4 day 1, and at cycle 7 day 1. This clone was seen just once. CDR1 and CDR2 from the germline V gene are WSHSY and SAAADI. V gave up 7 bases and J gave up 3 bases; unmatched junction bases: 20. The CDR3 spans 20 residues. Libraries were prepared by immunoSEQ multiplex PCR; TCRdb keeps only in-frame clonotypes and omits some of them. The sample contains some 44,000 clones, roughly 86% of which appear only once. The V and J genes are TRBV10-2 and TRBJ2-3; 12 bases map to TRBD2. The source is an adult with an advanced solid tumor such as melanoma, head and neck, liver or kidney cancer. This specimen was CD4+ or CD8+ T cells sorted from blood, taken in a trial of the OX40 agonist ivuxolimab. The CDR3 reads CASTPAPGLAGQAVTDTQYF. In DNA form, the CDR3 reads TGCGCCAGCACCCCCGCGCCGGGACTAGCGGGCCAAGCGGTGACAGATACGCAGTATTTT.